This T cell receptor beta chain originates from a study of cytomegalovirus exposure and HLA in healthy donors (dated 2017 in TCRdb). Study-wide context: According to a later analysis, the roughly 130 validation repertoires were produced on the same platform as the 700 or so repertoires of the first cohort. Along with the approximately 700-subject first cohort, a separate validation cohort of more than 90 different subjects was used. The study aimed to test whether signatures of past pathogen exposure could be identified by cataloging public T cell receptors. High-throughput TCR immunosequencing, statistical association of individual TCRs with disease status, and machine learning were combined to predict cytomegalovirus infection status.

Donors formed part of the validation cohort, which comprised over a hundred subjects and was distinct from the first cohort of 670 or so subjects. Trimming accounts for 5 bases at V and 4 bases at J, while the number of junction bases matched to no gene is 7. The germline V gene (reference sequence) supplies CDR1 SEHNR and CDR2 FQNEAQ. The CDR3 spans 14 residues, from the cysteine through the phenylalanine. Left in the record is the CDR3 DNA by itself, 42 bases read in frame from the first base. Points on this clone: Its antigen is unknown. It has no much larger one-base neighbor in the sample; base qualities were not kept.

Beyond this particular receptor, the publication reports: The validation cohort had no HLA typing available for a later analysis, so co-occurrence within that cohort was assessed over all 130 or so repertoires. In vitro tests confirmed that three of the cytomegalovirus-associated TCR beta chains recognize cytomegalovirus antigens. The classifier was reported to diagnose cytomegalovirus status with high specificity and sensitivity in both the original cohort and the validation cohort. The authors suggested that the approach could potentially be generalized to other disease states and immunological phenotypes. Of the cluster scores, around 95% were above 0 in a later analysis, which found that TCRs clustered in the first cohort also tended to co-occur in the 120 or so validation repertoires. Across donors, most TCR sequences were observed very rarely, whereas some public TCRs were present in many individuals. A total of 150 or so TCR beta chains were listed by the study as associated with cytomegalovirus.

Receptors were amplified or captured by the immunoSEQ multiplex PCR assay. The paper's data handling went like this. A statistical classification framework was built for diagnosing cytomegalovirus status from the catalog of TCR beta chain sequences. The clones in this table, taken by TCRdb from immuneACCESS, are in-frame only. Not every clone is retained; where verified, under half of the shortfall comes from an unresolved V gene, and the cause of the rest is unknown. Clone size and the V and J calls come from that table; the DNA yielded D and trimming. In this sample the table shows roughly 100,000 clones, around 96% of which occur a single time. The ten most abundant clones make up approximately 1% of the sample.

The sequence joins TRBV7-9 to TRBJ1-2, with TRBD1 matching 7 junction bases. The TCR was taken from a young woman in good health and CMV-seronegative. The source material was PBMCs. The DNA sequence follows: TGTGCCAGCAGCCCAGGCGGGACAGCCTATGGCTACACCTTC. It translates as CASSPGGTAYGYTF.